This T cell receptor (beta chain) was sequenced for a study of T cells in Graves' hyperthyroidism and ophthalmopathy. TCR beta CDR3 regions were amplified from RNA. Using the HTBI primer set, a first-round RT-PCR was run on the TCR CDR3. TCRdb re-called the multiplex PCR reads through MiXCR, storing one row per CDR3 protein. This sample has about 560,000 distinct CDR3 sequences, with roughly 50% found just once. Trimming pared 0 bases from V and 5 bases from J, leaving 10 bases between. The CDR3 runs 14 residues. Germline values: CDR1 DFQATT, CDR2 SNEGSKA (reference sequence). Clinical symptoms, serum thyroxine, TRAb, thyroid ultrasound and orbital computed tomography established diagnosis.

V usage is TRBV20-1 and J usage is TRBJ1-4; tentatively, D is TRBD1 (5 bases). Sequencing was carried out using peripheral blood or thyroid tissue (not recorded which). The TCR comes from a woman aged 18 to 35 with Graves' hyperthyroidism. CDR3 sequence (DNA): TGCAGTGCTAGAGAGGGACGGCTGAATGAAAAACTGTTTTTT. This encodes CSAREGRLNEKLFF.